A single sample gave rise to the 5 T cell receptor beta chains below, sequenced in a study of neurological immune-mediated disorders. One entry per CDR3 protein results from TCRdb running MiXCR on the 5' RACE reads. There are 84,000 or so distinct CDR3 sequences in the sample; 10% to 13% occur only once, and about 1.7% lies in the top ten. Sequencing used PBMCs. All receptors come from a man aged 40-49 years in good health.

This clonotype was found many times. The V gene is TRBV5-1, the J gene TRBJ1-1, with 9 bases that match TRBD1. The V gene's germline CDR1 is SGHRS and CDR2 YFSETQ. The V and J ends lost 4 bases and 0 bases, in that order; junction bases with no gene match: 7. The CDR3 loop spans 16 amino acids. This chain's CDR3 is CASSPRTGEMNTEAFF. The CDR3 coding sequence is TGCGCCAGCAGCCCCAGGACAGGGGAGATGAACACTGAAGCTTTCTTT.

This clonotype was recorded many times. The gene calls are TRBV7-8 and TRBJ2-3; 8 bases match TRBD1. The CDR3 totals 14 residues. V lost 5 bases, J lost 3 bases, and 4 bases stayed unmatched. Germline-derived CDR1 and CDR2 are SGHVS and FQNEAQ. The CDR3 is CASSLRGPTDTQYF. CDR3 in DNA: TGTGCCAGCAGCCTCAGGGGGCCGACAGATACGCAGTATTTT. The full variable domain, rest sourced from reference TRBV7-8 and TRBJ2-3, is GAGVSQSPRYKVAKRGQDVALRCDPISGHVSLFWYQQALGQGPEFLTYFQNEAQLDKSGLPSDRFFAERPEGSVSTLKIQRTQQEDSAVYLCASSLRGPTDTQYFGPGTRLTVL.

This clonotype was detected ten times or more. This rearrangement joins TRBV5-8 to TRBJ1-1, with D possibly TRBD1 on 5 matching bases. The CDR3 extends over 13 amino acids. Germline V gene lookup returns CDR1 SGHTS and CDR2 YDEGEE. The V and J ends lost 0 bases and 8 bases respectively, with 11 bases between them. The CDR3 nucleotides are TGTGCCAGCAGCTTGGTGGGACCTCTCGAAGCTTTCTTT. Translating gives CASSLVGPLEAFF.

This clonotype was counted at least ten times. The V call is TRBV20-1, the J call TRBJ2-7; 13 bases match TRBD2. The CDR3 consists of 14 residues. CDR1 and CDR2 (germline): DFQATT, SNEGSKA (reference sequence). The junction had 8 bases not matched to a gene; V was cut back by 6 bases and J by 6 bases. The CDR3 spells CSAPGTSGTLEQYF. The CDR3 bases are TGCAGTGCCCCCGGGACTAGCGGGACACTCGAGCAGTACTTC.

This clonotype was detected a few times. The chain links TRBV6-5 to TRBJ2-5, with D maybe TRBD1 (5 bases). The CDR3 has 12 residues. Germline V gene lookup returns CDR1 MNHEY and CDR2 SVGAGI. V lost 6 bases to trimming and J lost 5 bases, with 10 bases between them. The CDR3: CASSRQQETQYF. The CDR3 coding sequence is TGTGCCAGCAGCCGACAGCAGGAGACCCAGTACTTC.